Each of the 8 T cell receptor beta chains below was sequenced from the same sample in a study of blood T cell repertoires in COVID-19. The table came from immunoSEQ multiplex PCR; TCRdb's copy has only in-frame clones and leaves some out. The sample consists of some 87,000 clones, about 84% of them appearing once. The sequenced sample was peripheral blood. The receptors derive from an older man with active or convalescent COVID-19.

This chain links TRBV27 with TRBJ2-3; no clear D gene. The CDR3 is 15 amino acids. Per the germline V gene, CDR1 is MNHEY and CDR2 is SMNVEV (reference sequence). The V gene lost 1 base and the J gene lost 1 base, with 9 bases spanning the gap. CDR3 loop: CASSLFGTRTDTQYF. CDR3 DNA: TGTGCCAGCAGTTTATTCGGTACTCGCACAGATACGCAGTATTTT.

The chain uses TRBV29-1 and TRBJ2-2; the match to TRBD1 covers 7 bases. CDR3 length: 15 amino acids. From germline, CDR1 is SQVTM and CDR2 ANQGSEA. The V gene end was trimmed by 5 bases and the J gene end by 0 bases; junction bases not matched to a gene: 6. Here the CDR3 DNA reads TGCAGCGTTCGCACTAGGGGGCCGAACACCGGGGAGCTGTTTTTT. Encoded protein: CSVRTRGPNTGELFF.

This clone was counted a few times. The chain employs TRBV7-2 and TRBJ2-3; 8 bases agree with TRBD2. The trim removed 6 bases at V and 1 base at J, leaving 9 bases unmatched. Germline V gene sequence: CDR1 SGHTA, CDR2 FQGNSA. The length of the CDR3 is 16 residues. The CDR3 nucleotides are TGTGCCAGCAGTTCTGAAGCGGGGGCCGGCACAGATACGCAGTATTTT. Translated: CASSSEAGAGTDTQYF.

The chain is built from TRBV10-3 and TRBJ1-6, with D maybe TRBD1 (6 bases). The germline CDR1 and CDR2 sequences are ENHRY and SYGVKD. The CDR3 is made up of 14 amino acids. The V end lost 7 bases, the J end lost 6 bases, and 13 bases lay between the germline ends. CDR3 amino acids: CAINPSGANSPLHF. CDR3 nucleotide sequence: TGTGCCATCAATCCTTCAGGGGCTAATTCACCCCTCCACTTT.

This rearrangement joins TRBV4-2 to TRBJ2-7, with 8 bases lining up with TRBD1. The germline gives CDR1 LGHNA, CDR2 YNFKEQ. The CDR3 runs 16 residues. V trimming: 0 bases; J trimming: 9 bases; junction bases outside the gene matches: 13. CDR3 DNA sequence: TGTGCCAGCAGCCAAGATTTAGGCAGGGGGCCTACCGCGCAGTACTTC. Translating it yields CASSQDLGRGPTAQYF.

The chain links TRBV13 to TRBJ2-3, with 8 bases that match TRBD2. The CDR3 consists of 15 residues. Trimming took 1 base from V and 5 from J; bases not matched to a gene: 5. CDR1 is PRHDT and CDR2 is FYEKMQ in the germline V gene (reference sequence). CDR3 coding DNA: TGTGCCAGCAGCTTAGCGGGGGGGCGAAGAGATACGCAGTATTTT. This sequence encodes CASSLAGGRRDTQYF.

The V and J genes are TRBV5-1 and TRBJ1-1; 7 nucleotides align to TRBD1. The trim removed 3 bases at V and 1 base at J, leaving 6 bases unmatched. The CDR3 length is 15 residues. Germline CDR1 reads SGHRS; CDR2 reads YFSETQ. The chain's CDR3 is CASSSLGGGNTEAFF. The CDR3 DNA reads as TGCGCCAGCAGCTCACTAGGGGGCGGGAACACTGAAGCTTTCTTT.

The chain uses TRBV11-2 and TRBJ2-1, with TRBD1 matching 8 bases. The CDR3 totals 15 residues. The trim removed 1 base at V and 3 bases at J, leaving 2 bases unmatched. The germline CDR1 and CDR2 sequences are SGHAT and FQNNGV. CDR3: CASSLGTGYYNEQFF. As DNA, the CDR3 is TGTGCCAGCAGCTTAGGGACAGGGTACTACAATGAGCAGTTCTTC.